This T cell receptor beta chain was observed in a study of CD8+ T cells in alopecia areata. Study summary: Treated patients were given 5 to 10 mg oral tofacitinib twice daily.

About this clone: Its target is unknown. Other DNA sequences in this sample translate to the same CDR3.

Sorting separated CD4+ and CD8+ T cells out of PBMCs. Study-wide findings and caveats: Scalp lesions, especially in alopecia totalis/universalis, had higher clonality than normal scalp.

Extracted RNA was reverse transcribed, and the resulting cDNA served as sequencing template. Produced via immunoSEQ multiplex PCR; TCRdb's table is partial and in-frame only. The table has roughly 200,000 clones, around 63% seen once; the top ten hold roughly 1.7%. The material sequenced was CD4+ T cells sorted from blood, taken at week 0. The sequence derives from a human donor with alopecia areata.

The CDR3 is CAWSAGGNQPQHF. DNA for the CDR3: TGTGCCTGGAGTGCCGGGGGCAATCAGCCCCAGCATTTT. This chain joins TRBV30 and TRBJ1-5; no reliable D call. The CDR3 runs 13 residues. Germline loops: CDR1 GTSNPN, CDR2 SVGIG (reference sequence). V lost 1 base, J lost 2 bases, and 6 bases lay in between.